These 10 T cell receptor beta chains share one sample of origin, sequenced in a study of post-analysis software for immune sequencing data. Study observations and caveats: Roughly five TRBV segments appeared more often in patients than in controls, and TRBV5-6, TRBV5-1 and TRBV20-1 were among these.

These receptors have no identified antigens. Prepared TCR beta cDNA libraries contained unique molecular identifiers. TCRdb passed the PCR reads through MiXCR, listing each CDR3 protein once. The table includes approximately 730,000 distinct CDR3 sequences, 25% to 30% detected once. Sequenced sample: blood. These receptors originate from a girl aged 10-17 years with multiple sclerosis.

This clonotype was detected only a few times. The rearrangement uses TRBV10-3 and TRBJ1-3, with 7 bases aligning to TRBD1. Trimming at V came to 6 bases and at J to 4 bases, leaving 6 bases not matched to a gene. This CDR3 region has 14 residues. Germline V lookup: CDR1 ENHRY, CDR2 SYGVKD. The CDR3: CAIRGDSSGNTIYF. CDR3 in DNA: TGTGCCATCAGGGGGGACAGCTCGGGAAACACCATATATTTT.

The CDR3 reads CSASQPRGLNTEAFF. The CDR3 DNA reads as TGCAGTGCTAGCCAACCCAGGGGATTGAACACTGAAGCTTTCTTT. The genes are TRBV20-1 and TRBJ1-1, with D tentatively TRBD1 (6 bases). V was trimmed by 3 bases and J by 0 bases, leaving 14 bases between them. This CDR3 has 15 amino acids. The germline V gene encodes CDR1 DFQATT and CDR2 SNEGSKA (reference sequence).

This clonotype was detected a few times. The rearrangement joins TRBV20-1 to TRBJ2-7; perhaps TRBD2 as D (6 bases). The CDR3 contains 15 residues. Trimming removed 1 base at V and 3 bases at J, with 16 bases between. The germline CDR1 and CDR2 sequences are DFQATT and SNEGSKA (reference sequence). The CDR3 sequence is CSARVEGTSYYEQYF. The CDR3 DNA reads TGCAGTGCTAGAGTAGAGGGGACTTCCTACTACGAGCAGTACTTC.

The chain has TRBV3-1 and TRBJ2-5; 7 bases line up with TRBD2. The trim removed 1 base at V and 2 bases at J, leaving 4 bases unmatched. The V gene's germline CDR1 is LGHDT and CDR2 YNNKEL (reference sequence). This CDR3 has 15 amino acids. In DNA form, the CDR3 reads TGTGCCAGCAGCCAAGGGAGCGGGGATCAAGAGACCCAGTACTTC. It translates to CASSQGSGDQETQYF.

CDR3 loop: CATSDASRGAQYF. CDR3 bases: TGTGCCACCAGTGACGCCTCCCGAGGGGCCCAGTACTTC. The gene calls are TRBV24-1 and TRBJ2-4, with D perhaps assigned TRBD1 or TRBD2 (5 bases each). CDR1 KGHDR and CDR2 SFDVKD come from the germline V gene. The CDR3 loop spans 13 amino acids. V lost 4 bases to trimming and J lost 13 bases, with 16 bases between them.

This clonotype occurred a few times. This CDR3 is CSGGDTEAFF. The CDR3 nucleotides are TGCAGCGGGGGGGACACTGAAGCTTTCTTT. This chain uses TRBV29-1 with TRBJ1-1; D might be TRBD1 (5 bases). CDR1 and CDR2 from the germline V gene are SQVTM and ANQGSEA. V was clipped by 7 bases and J by 3 bases, with 6 bases between them. The CDR3 loop spans 10 amino acids.

The V call is TRBV4-3, the J call TRBJ1-6, with D unclear. CDR1 is LGHNA and CDR2 is YSLEER in the germline V gene. Trimming pared 0 bases from V and 9 bases from J, leaving 6 bases between. This CDR3 region has 13 residues. DNA of the CDR3: TGCGCCAGCAGCCAAGATGAGGGTTCACCCCTCCACTTT. Translating gives CASSQDEGSPLHF.

This clonotype has a handful of counts. This rearrangement joins TRBV20-1 to TRBJ1-6; 9 bases are shared with TRBD1. The CDR3 is 15 amino acids. Germline V gene lookup returns CDR1 DFQATT and CDR2 SNEGSKA (reference sequence). J was trimmed by 9 bases and V by 5 bases; bases with no gene match: 11. CDR3 DNA sequence: TGCAGTGCTGGTATACAGGGGGCGGGTGGTTCACCCCTCCACTTT. Amino acids: CSAGIQGAGGSPLHF.

A few counts support this clonotype. J is TRBJ2-7 and V is TRBV20-1; 7 bases align to TRBD1. Germline assignment: CDR1 DFQATT and CDR2 SNEGSKA (reference sequence). This CDR3 spans 14 amino acids. J lost 3 bases, V lost 1 base, and 6 bases had no gene match. In DNA, the CDR3 is TGCAGTGCTAGAGGGGTTGACAGGGTCTACGAGCAGTACTTC. Protein sequence: CSARGVDRVYEQYF.

There are many counts of this clonotype. The chain carries TRBV24-1 and TRBJ2-1; a weak D match, TRBD1 (7 bases). CDR1 and CDR2 from the germline V gene are KGHDR and SFDVKD. This CDR3 is built from 15 residues. V shed 4 bases and J shed 4 bases, with 13 bases lying between them. The CDR3: CATSERDSFYNEQFF. CDR3 nucleotide sequence: TGTGCCACCAGTGAGCGGGACAGCTTTTACAATGAGCAGTTCTTC.